The sequence of this T cell receptor beta chain was determined in a study of T cell responses to AZD1222 COVID-19 vaccine. Study-level results: Clonal diversity was possibly underestimated; the donors were predominantly white British and more often female. Following two doses of AZD1222, Spike-specific TCR breadth and depth rose. Baseline serology detected seropositivity in only six AZD1222 recipients.

Points on this clone: Its target is not known.

The ends were cut back, 5 bases at V and 0 bases at J, with 11 bases in the middle. The germline V gene has CDR1 MDHEN and CDR2 SYDVKM. This CDR3 spans 14 amino acids. Assay used: immunoSEQ multiplex PCR; TCRdb lists only in-frame clones, some missing. Of 200,000 or so clones listed, approximately 91% are singletons. The receptor's source is an adult in good health. The sequencing used peripheral blood, collected on day 0 of AZD1222 vaccination. The chain carries TRBV28 and TRBJ2-7; D gene uncertain. CDR3 nucleotides: TGTGCCAGCAGTACGGGCCTCAGCTCCTACGAGCAGTACTTC. This encodes CASSTGLSSYEQYF.